These 26 T cell receptor beta chains were all obtained from the same sample, sequenced in a study of cytomegalovirus exposure and HLA in healthy donors. With 60 Vbeta and 13 Jbeta primers, the PCR was carried out. The protocol was immunoSEQ multiplex PCR, while the TCRdb copy is restricted to in-frame clones and leaves out a portion. The sample comprises 150,000 to 200,000 clones, approximately 80% of which are singletons, and around 3.5% rests with the top ten. The sample was PBMCs. The receptors shown here come from a man aged 25-40 years in good health and CMV-seropositive.

The rearrangement joins TRBV28 to TRBJ2-4, with TRBD2 identical over 9 bases. V shed 5 bases, J shed 8 bases, and the junction held 7 bases outside the gene matches. Germline CDR1 reads MDHEN; CDR2 reads SYDVKM. The CDR3 consists of 14 residues. CDR3 loop: CASSPYGGRDIQYF. CDR3 nucleotide sequence: TGTGCCAGCAGTCCGTACGGCGGGAGGGACATTCAGTACTTC.

The DNA for the CDR3 is TGTGCCAGCAGTGGGGGGGTCGGTACGCAGTATTTT. It encodes CASSGGVGTQYF. V usage is TRBV2 and J usage is TRBJ2-3; TRBD2 is a possible D gene (6 bases). The CDR3 contains 12 residues. Germline V lookup: CDR1 SNHLY, CDR2 FYNNEI. V was shortened by 4 bases and J by 8 bases, with 10 bases between the two germline ends.

The J gene is TRBJ2-7, the V gene TRBV7-6, with a possible D match to TRBD1 (6 bases). V was pared by 1 base and J by 3 bases, with 10 bases between. This CDR3 comprises 14 residues. Per the germline V gene, CDR1 is SGHVS and CDR2 is FNYEAQ. The CDR3: CASSLERGGYEQYF. The DNA for the CDR3 is TGTGCCAGCAGCTTAGAGAGAGGGGGCTACGAGCAGTACTTC.

This sequence joins TRBV11-2 and TRBJ2-7; D is uncertain. V was pared by 4 bases and J by 0 bases, with 7 bases between. CDR3 length: 13 residues. The V gene's germline CDR1 is SGHAT and CDR2 FQNNGV. The CDR3 protein is CASSWADSYEQYF. In DNA, the CDR3 is TGTGCCAGCAGCTGGGCAGACTCCTACGAGCAGTACTTC.

This clone was counted between two and nine times. The gene calls are TRBV6-1 and TRBJ2-3, with TRBD2 identical over 11 bases. CDR3 size: 16 residues. Germline CDR1 reads MNHNS; CDR2 reads SASEGT. V was clipped by 3 bases and J by 2 bases; unmatched bases: 4. This chain's CDR3 is CASSDLAGGITDTQYF. The CDR3 nucleotides read TGTGCCAGCAGTGACTTAGCGGGGGGGATCACAGATACGCAGTATTTT.

The genes are TRBV28 and TRBJ1-2; 10 nucleotides line up with TRBD1. The trim removed 4 bases at V and 3 bases at J, leaving 11 bases unmatched. The germline CDR1 and CDR2 sequences are MDHEN and SYDVKM. The CDR3 sequence is 17 residues long. The CDR3 sequence: CASSYRDRGGSDYGYTF. The DNA of the CDR3 is TGTGCCAGCAGTTACAGGGACAGGGGAGGTTCGGACTATGGCTACACCTTC.

This clone was seen more than once but under ten times. The rearrangement joins TRBV29-1 to TRBJ2-3, with TRBD2 matching over 7 bases. Unmatched junction bases numbered 12, after V lost 8 bases and J lost 4 bases. The CDR3 covers 14 residues. Germline loops: CDR1 SQVTM, CDR2 ANQGSEA. In DNA form, the CDR3 reads TGCAGCCCCTCGCTAGCGGTACGGGCAGATACGCAGTATTTT. The encoded protein is CSPSLAVRADTQYF.

The chain uses TRBV5-1 and TRBJ2-1; 9 nucleotides match TRBD2. The germline gives CDR1 SGHRS, CDR2 YFSETQ. There are 14 residues in the CDR3. The J segment lost 5 bases and the V segment lost 5 bases, leaving 5 bases of the junction unmatched. The CDR3 sequence: CASRVAGADNEQFF. The CDR3, as DNA: TGCGCCAGCAGGGTAGCGGGGGCCGACAATGAGCAGTTCTTC.

A few counts support this clone. The chain employs TRBV2 and TRBJ2-3; 10 nucleotides match TRBD1. V dropped 6 bases and J dropped 5; count of bases not matched to a gene: 11. Germline-derived CDR1 and CDR2 are SNHLY and FYNNEI. The CDR3 is 16 amino acids. In nucleotides, the CDR3 is TGTGCCAGCAGCCTACCCGGGACAGGGGCTGGAGATACGCAGTATTTT. Translation gives CASSLPGTGAGDTQYF.

V and J are TRBV21-1 and TRBJ2-1; TRBD1, the D gene given by the table, was not confirmed from the DNA. TRBV21-1 is a documented pseudogene. The CDR3 has 16 residues. DNA for the CDR3: TGTGCCAGCAGCAACACCCCGGCAGGGTCCTACAATGAGCAGTTCTTC. Translated, it gives CASSNTPAGSYNEQFF.

For this clone: One end of the junction does not line up with germline, which may come from a read error. This rearrangement joins TRBV7-7 to TRBJ2-3, with TRBD2 as a possible D gene (5 bases). There are 13 residues in the CDR3. CDR1 and CDR2 from the germline V gene are SSHAT and FNYEAQ (reference sequence). CDR3 sequence: CASAGDYTDAQYF. In nucleotides, the CDR3 is TGTGCCAGTGCCGGGGATTATACAGATGCGCAGTATTTT. Looking up the rest from reference TRBV7-7 and TRBJ2-3 gives the full variable domain: GAGVSQSPRYKVTKRGQDVTLRCDPISSHATLYWYQQALGQGPEFLTYFNYEAQPDKSGLPSDRFSAERPEGSISTLTIQRTEQRDSAMYRCASAGDYTDAQYFGPGTRLTVL.

The count of this clone is one. The chain is built from TRBV7-9 and TRBJ2-2; tentatively, D is TRBD2 (7 bases). The germline V gene encodes CDR1 SEHNR and CDR2 FQNEAQ (reference sequence). The CDR3 length is 14 residues. Deletions cut 8 bases from V and 5 bases from J, with 15 bases between. The CDR3: CASSRGGGTGELFF. CDR3 nucleotide sequence: TGTGCCAGCTCCCGCGGGGGCGGAACCGGGGAGCTGTTTTTT.

The count of this clone is one. The rearrangement links TRBV2 to TRBJ2-5; no firm D call. V was shortened by 0 bases and J by 5 bases, with 4 bases between the two germline ends. From germline, CDR1 is SNHLY and CDR2 FYNNEI. The CDR3 is 12 amino acids. The CDR3 region is CASSEAEETQYF. The CDR3 nucleotides are TGTGCCAGCAGTGAAGCCGAGGAGACCCAGTACTTC.

The chain joins TRBV4-3 to TRBJ2-3; the match to TRBD2 covers 9 bases. Trimming removed 1 base from V and 1 base from J; junction bases left unmatched: 3. This CDR3 has 16 residues. Germline-derived CDR1 and CDR2 are LGHNA and YSLEER. The CDR3 DNA is TGCGCCAGCAGCCAAGGGGTAGCGGGGGGCACAGATACGCAGTATTTT. Translating gives CASSQGVAGGTDTQYF.

The chain carries TRBV9 and TRBJ2-3; 8 bases are a match to TRBD2. V shed 4 bases, J shed 1 base, and the junction held 5 bases outside the gene matches. The CDR3 length is 15 residues. Germline values: CDR1 SGDLS, CDR2 YYNGEE. The CDR3 protein is CASSPSGGGTDTQYF. In DNA, the CDR3 is TGTGCCAGCAGCCCTTCGGGGGGGGGCACAGATACGCAGTATTTT.

The chain has TRBV28 and TRBJ2-2, with 8 bases identical to TRBD2. This CDR3 contains 16 residues. Trimming removed 3 bases from V and 0 bases from J; junction bases left unmatched: 3. Germline CDR1 MDHEN, CDR2 SYDVKM. CDR3 in DNA: TGTGCCAGCAGTTTTGACGGGGGGGCGAACACCGGGGAGCTGTTTTTT. Translating gives CASSFDGGANTGELFF.

The rearrangement joins TRBV19 to TRBJ1-6; 9 positions match TRBD1. CDR3 length: 13 amino acids. After removal of 9 bases from V and 10 bases from J, the junction contained 7 bases not matched to a gene. In germline, CDR1 is LNHDA, CDR2 SQIVND (reference sequence). This CDR3 is CASCGTGRSPLHF. CDR3 nucleotides: TGTGCCAGCTGTGGGACAGGGCGATCACCCCTCCACTTT.

The chain uses TRBV19 and TRBJ1-1, with no clear D. Germline loops: CDR1 LNHDA, CDR2 SQIVND (reference sequence). Trimming stripped 3 bases from V and 7 bases from J, with 9 bases between. The CDR3 is 12 residues long. CDR3 sequence: CASSMIGNEAFF. CDR3 in DNA: TGTGCCAGTAGTATGATCGGGAATGAAGCTTTCTTT.

The V call is TRBV5-4, the J call TRBJ2-5; TRBD1 aligns across 8 bases. The CDR3 spans 15 residues. Per germline, CDR1 SGHNT and CDR2 YYREEE (reference sequence). Trimming cost V 3 bases and J 1 base; bases outside gene matches: 5. The CDR3 nucleotides read TGTGCCAGCAGCTCCCCAACAGGGGGCCAAGAGACCCAGTACTTC. Its protein product is CASSSPTGGQETQYF.

The chain combines TRBV10-3 with TRBJ1-6; 8 nucleotides match TRBD1. This CDR3 has 15 amino acids. Per germline, CDR1 ENHRY and CDR2 SYGVKD. The V and J ends lost 2 bases and 6 bases, in that order; junction bases with no gene match: 3. CDR3 loop: CAISEGQGFNSPLHF. In nucleotides, the CDR3 is TGTGCCATCAGTGAGGGACAGGGTTTTAATTCACCCCTCCACTTT.

This clone was seen just once. The chain joins TRBV2 to TRBJ2-1, with 9 bases aligning to TRBD2. CDR3 length equals 18 residues. The germline V gene encodes CDR1 SNHLY and CDR2 FYNNEI. J was trimmed by 1 base and V by 7 bases; bases with no gene match: 14. The CDR3: CASIGGGAGRVSYNEQFF. In nucleotides, the CDR3 is TGTGCCAGCATAGGCGGGGGGGCGGGGAGGGTGTCCTACAATGAGCAGTTCTTC.

The V call is TRBV2, the J call TRBJ2-3; the match to TRBD1 covers 9 bases. With 4 bases clipped from V and 3 bases from J, the junction kept 2 bases outside the gene matches. Germline V CDR1 and CDR2: SNHLY, FYNNEI. This CDR3 region has 14 residues. CDR3 sequence: CASSVTGGTDTQYF. The DNA for the CDR3 is TGTGCCAGCAGTGTGACAGGGGGAACAGATACGCAGTATTTT.

The CDR3 DNA follows: TGTGCCTGGGAGGGTATAGCGGGGGGGTCCTCCTACGAGCAGTACTTC. It specifies CAWEGIAGGSSYEQYF. The chain joins TRBV30 to TRBJ2-7; 11 positions match TRBD2. This CDR3 has 16 amino acids. The trim removed 5 bases at V and 0 bases at J, leaving 9 bases unmatched. CDR1 and CDR2 (germline): GTSNPN, SVGIG (reference sequence). The full variable domain, completed using reference TRBV30 and TRBJ2-7, is SQTIHQWPATLVQPVGSPLSLECTVEGTSNPNLYWYRQAAGRGLQLLFYSVGIGQISSEVPQNLSASRPQDRQFILSSKKLLLSDSGFYLCAWEGIAGGSSYEQYFGPGTRLTVT.

The table lists this clone with a few counts. The rearrangement uses TRBV5-4 and TRBJ1-6; D remains unclear. The V end lost 1 base, the J end lost 7 bases, and 12 bases lay between the germline ends. CDR1 and CDR2 from the germline V gene are SGHNT and YYREEE (reference sequence). This CDR3 is 15 amino acids long. The CDR3, as DNA: TGTGCCAGCAGCTTGAACAGAGACCAAAATTCACCCCTCCACTTT. As protein: CASSLNRDQNSPLHF.

The chain combines TRBV11-2 with TRBJ2-7, with 7 nucleotides matching TRBD2. This CDR3 is 13 amino acids long. V dropped 8 bases and J dropped 2; count of bases not matched to a gene: 6. The germline CDR1 and CDR2 sequences are SGHAT and FQNNGV. The CDR3 loop reads CASGREGTYEQYF. CDR3 bases: TGTGCCAGCGGGAGGGAGGGAACCTACGAGCAGTACTTC.

The rearrangement uses TRBV11-2 and TRBJ2-5; a weak D match, TRBD2 (5 bases). This CDR3 has 11 residues. Deletions cut 10 bases from V and 5 bases from J, with 11 bases between. Germline CDR1 SGHAT, CDR2 FQNNGV. The CDR3 sequence is CAIPSGETQYF. The CDR3 DNA follows: TGTGCCATCCCCTCGGGGGAGACCCAGTACTTC.